A single T cell receptor beta chain is shown here with its context. The time point here: baseline, week 1 (first vaccination visit). Treatment: pre-vaccination baseline after standard-of-care therapy. Donors harbored newly found WHO grade 3 or 4 IDH1-mutant, ATRX-lost astrocytomas. Trimming removed 2 bases from V and 8 bases from J, with 19 bases in between. CDR1 and CDR2 (germline): SGHNT, YYREEE (reference sequence). CDR3 length: 15 residues. Data came from immunoSEQ multiplex PCR; TCRdb stores just in-frame clones and leaves some out. The data contain tens of thousands of clones, 83% of them singletons. The data are from a study of a mutant IDH1 vaccine in newly diagnosed glioma. Study information: Among treated patients, about 62% were male and roughly 38% female, and mean age was roughly 40 years.

This sample comprised PBMCs, obtained from a glioma patient treated with radiotherapy, temozolomide or both. This chain links TRBV5-4 with TRBJ1-2, with D uncertain. This receptor was obtained from a woman aged 50 to 60 with glioma. In DNA form, the CDR3 reads TGTGCCAGCAGCTTATTGACGGATTTTCTCGGCGGCTACACCTTC. As protein: CASSLLTDFLGGYTF.